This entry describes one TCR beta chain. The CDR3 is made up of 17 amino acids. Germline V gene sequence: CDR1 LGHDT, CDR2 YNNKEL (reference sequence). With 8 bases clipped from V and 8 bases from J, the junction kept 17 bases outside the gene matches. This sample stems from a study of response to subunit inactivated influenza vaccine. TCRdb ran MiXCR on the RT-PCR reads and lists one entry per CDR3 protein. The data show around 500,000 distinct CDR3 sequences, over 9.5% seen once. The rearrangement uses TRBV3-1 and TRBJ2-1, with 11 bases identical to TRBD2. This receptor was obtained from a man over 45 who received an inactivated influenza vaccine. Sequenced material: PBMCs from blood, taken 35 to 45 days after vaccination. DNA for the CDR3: TGTGCCAGCTGCCGGGGGACGGATAGCGGGAGGGGGCATGAGCAGTTCTTC. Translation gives CASCRGTDSGRGHEQFF.